The present T cell receptor beta chain was sequenced within a study of regulatory T cells in long-lasting Graves disease. The germline CDR1 and CDR2 sequences are DFQATT and SNEGSKA (reference sequence). Trimming at V came to 3 bases and at J to 5 bases, leaving 12 bases not matched to a gene. The CDR3 is 16 residues long. Time point in this sample: newly diagnosed GD, antithyroid drugs for less than 3 months. The TCR library used RNA extracted from PBMCs. General study results and limits: Fewer public clonotypes were shared by new patients (approximately 1,000) than by persistent patients (roughly 2,500).

As concerns this clonotype: What it binds is unknown.

Relying on iRepertoire HTBI primers and Arm-PCR of CDR3 regions, the team built TCR beta libraries. TCRdb re-derived calls from the multiplex PCR reads in MiXCR, one entry per CDR3 protein. The data contain approximately 540,000 distinct CDR3 sequences, about 12% of them singletons. These records were also assigned to another study, of T cells in Graves' hyperthyroidism and ophthalmopathy. That publication notes: Carried out on the TCR CDR3, a first-round RT-PCR used the HTBI primer set.

The sample here was peripheral blood mononuclear cells (PBMCs), taken at new diagnosis, from a patient treated with antithyroid drugs. The V gene is TRBV20-1, the J gene TRBJ2-5; TRBD2 matches 10 bases. This TCR was recovered from a woman aged 30 to 39 with Graves disease. CDR3 DNA: TGCAGTGCTAGGGCCCCTAGCGGGAGTGCCCCGGAGACCCAGTACTTC. Its protein product is CSARAPSGSAPETQYF.